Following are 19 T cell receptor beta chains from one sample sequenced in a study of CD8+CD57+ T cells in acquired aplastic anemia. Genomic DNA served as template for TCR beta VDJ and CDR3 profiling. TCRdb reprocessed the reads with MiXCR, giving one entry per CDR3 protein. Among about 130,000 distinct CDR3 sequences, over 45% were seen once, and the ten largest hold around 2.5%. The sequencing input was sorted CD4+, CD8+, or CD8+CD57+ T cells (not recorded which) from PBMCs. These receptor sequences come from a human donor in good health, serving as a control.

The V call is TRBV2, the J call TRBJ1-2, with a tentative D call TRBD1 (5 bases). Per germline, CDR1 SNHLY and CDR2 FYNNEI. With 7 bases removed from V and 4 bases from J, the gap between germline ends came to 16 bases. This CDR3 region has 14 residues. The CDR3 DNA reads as TGTGCCAGCATAAATAGGCAGGGTGCCTATGGCTACACCTTC. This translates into CASINRQGAYGYTF.

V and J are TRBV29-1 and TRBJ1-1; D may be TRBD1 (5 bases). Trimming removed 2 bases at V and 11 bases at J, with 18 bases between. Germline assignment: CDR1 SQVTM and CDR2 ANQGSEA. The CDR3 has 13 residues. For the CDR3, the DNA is TGCAGCGTTGAATTCCGGGACGGCCGTTTCGCTTTCTTT. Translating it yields CSVEFRDGRFAFF.

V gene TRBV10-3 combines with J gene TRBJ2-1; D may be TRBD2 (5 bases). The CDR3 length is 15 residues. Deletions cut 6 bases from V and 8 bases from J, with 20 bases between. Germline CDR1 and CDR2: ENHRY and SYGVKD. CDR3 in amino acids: CAISQELNTGDEQFF. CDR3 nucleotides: TGTGCCATCAGCCAGGAGCTAAACACCGGGGATGAGCAGTTCTTC.

CDR3 loop: CASSFDATQYF. The DNA for the CDR3 is TGTGCCAGCAGCTTTGACGCGACCCAGTACTTC. The V and J genes are TRBV7-2 and TRBJ2-5; D ambiguous. The CDR3 runs to 11 residues. Germline CDR1 reads SGHTA; CDR2 reads FQGNSA. V lost 3 bases and J 7 bases, leaving 6 bases between the germline ends.

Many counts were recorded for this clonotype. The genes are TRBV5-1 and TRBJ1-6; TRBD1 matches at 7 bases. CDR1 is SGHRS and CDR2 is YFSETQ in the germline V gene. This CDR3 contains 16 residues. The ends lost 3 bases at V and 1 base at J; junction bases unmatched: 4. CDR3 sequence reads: CASSSRTGSYNSPLHF. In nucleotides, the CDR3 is TGCGCCAGCAGCTCCCGGACAGGTTCCTATAATTCACCCCTCCACTTT.

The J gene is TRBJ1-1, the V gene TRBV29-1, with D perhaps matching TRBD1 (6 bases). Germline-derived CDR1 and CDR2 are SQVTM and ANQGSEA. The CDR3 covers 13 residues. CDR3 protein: CAARGGMNTEAFF. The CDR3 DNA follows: TGCGCCGCCAGGGGCGGTATGAACACTGAAGCTTTCTTT.

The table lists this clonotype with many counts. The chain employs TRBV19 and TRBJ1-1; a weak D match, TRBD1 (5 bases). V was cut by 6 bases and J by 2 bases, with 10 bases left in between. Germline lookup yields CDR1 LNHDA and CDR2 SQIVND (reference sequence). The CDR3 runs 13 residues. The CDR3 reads CASRLTANTEAFF. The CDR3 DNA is TGTGCCAGTAGGTTGACAGCCAACACTGAAGCTTTCTTT.

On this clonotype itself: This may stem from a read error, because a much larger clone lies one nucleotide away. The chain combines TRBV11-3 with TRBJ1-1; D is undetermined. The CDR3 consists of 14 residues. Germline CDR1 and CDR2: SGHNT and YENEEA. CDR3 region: CAGSLALGSPEAFF. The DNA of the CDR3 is TGTGCCGGCAGCTTGGCCCTGGGGTCGCCTGAAGCTTTCTTT.

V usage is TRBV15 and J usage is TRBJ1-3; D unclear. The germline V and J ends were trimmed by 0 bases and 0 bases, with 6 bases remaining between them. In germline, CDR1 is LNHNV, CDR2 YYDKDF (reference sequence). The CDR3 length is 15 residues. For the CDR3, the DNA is TGTGCCACCAGCAGAGATGTTGGCTCTGGAAACACCATATATTTT. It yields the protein CATSRDVGSGNTIYF.

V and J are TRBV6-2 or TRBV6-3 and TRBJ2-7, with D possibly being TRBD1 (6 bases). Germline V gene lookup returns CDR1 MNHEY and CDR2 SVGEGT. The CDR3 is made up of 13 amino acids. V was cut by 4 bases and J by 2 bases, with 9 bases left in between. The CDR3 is CASSSGVPYEQYF. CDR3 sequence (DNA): TGTGCCAGCAGTTCAGGGGTACCCTACGAGCAGTACTTC.

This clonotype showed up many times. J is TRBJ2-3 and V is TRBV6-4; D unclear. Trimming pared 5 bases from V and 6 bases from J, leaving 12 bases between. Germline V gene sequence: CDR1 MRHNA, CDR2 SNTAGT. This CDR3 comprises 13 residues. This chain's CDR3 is CASSNGRSDTQYF. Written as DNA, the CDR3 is TGTGCCAGCAGTAATGGACGCTCGGATACGCAGTATTTT.

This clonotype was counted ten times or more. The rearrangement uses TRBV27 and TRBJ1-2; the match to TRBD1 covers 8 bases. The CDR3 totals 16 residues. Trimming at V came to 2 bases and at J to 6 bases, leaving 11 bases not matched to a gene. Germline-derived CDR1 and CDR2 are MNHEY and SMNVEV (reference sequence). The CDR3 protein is CASSLRGQGGLDGYTF. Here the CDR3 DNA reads TGTGCCAGCAGTTTACGCGGACAGGGTGGTCTTGATGGCTACACCTTC.

CDR3 in amino acids: CSARDFVTDTQYF. DNA for the CDR3: TGCAGTGCTAGGGACTTCGTCACAGATACGCAGTATTTT. The rearrangement uses TRBV20-1 and TRBJ2-3, with TRBD2 as a possible D gene (5 bases). V was shortened by 3 bases and J by 2 bases, with 9 bases between the two germline ends. Germline CDR1 is DFQATT and CDR2 is SNEGSKA (reference sequence). The CDR3 length is 13 residues.

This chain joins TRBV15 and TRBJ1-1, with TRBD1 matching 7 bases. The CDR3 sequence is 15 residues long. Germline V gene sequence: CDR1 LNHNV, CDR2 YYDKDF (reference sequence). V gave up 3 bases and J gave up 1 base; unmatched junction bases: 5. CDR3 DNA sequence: TGTGCCACCAGCAGCCGGGACAGAGGGAACACTGAAGCTTTCTTT. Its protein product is CATSSRDRGNTEAFF.

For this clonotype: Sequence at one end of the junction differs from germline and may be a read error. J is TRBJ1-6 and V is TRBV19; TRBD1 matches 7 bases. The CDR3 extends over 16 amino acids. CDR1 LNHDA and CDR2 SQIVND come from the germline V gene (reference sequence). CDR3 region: CASSTRDSSHNSPLHF. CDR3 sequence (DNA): TGTGCCAGTAGCACTCGGGACAGCTCCCATAATTCACCCCTCCACTTT.

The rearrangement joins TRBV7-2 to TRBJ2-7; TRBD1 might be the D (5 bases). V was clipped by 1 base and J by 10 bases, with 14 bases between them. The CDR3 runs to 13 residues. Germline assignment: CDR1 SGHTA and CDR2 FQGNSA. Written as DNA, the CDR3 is TGTGCCAGCAGCTTAGTCGGGCAGGGTGGCCAGTACTTC. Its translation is CASSLVGQGGQYF.

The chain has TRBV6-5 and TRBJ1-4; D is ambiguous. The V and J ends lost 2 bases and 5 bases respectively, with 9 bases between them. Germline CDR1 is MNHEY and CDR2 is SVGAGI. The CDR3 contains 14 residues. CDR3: CASSYTKGNEKLFF. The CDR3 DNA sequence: TGTGCCAGCAGTTACACCAAAGGAAATGAAAAACTGTTTTTT.

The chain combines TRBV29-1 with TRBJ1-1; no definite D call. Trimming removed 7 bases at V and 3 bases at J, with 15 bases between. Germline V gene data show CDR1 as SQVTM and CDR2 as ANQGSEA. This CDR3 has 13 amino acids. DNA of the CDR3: TGCAGCGCCGAGACAAGAACGGACACTGAAGCTTTCTTT. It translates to CSAETRTDTEAFF.

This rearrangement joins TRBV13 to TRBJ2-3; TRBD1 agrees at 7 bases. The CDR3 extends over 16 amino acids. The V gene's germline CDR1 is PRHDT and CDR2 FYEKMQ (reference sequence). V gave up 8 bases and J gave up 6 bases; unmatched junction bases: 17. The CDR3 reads CASRGGGQDIGDTQYF. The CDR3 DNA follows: TGTGCCAGCCGTGGAGGTGGACAGGACATTGGGGATACGCAGTATTTT.